This entry lists 23 T cell receptor beta chains sequenced from one sample in a study of CD8 T cells in Susac syndrome. It was with random hexamers that about 0.45 to 1 ug RNA was reverse transcribed. In TCRdb, the immunoSEQ multiplex PCR reads were re-called with MiXCR into one record per CDR3 protein. The data show roughly 86,000 distinct CDR3 sequences, around 96% seen once. The specimen was CD8+ T cells from PBMCs. The receptors shown here come from a human donor with Susac syndrome.

The chain links TRBV28 to TRBJ1-2; D possibly corresponds to TRBD1 (6 bases). The CDR3 sequence is 13 residues long. CDR1 MDHEN and CDR2 SYDVKM come from the germline V gene. V shed 4 bases and J shed 4 bases, with 10 bases lying between them. The CDR3 spells CASSSRDTYGYTF. The CDR3 nucleotides are TGTGCCAGCAGTTCCCGGGACACCTATGGCTACACCTTC.

V is TRBV20-1 and J is TRBJ2-1; 11 nucleotides align to TRBD2. The CDR3 is made up of 15 amino acids. V was pared by 5 bases and J by 1 base, with 4 bases of the junction left unmatched. Germline V CDR1 and CDR2: DFQATT, SNEGSKA (reference sequence). In DNA form, the CDR3 reads TGCAGTGCTTCCTTAGCGGGGGGGTCCTACAATGAGCAGTTCTTC. It translates to CSASLAGGSYNEQFF.

This chain uses TRBV12-3 or TRBV12-4 with TRBJ1-6; a possible D gene is TRBD1 (5 bases). V was cut by 6 bases and J by 9 bases, with 12 bases left in between. This CDR3 region has 13 residues. CDR3 nucleotides: TGTGCCAGCAGCCCAGGGTTAGGTTCACCCCTCCACTTT. Amino acid sequence: CASSPGLGSPLHF.

This clonotype was detected only once. V usage is TRBV7-2 and J usage is TRBJ1-2; D not certain. Germline V gives CDR1 SGHTA, CDR2 FQGNSA. The CDR3 consists of 12 residues. Trimming shortened V by 5 bases and J by 8 bases, and 12 bases separated the two germline ends. The CDR3 reads CASSPETGGYTF. CDR3 sequence (DNA): TGTGCCAGCAGCCCGGAGACCGGGGGCTACACCTTC.

The genes are TRBV28 and TRBJ2-1; 9 nucleotides align to TRBD1. Germline V lookup: CDR1 MDHEN, CDR2 SYDVKM. The CDR3 totals 15 residues. V shed 6 bases and J 4 bases; nucleotides not matched to a gene: 7. The CDR3: CASSAPGQGYNEQFF. In DNA form, the CDR3 reads TGTGCCAGCAGCGCCCCCGGACAGGGGTACAATGAGCAGTTCTTC.

This chain uses TRBV10-3 with TRBJ1-2; 7 bases agree with TRBD1. Germline CDR1 and CDR2: ENHRY and SYGVKD. The CDR3 has 15 residues. V trimming: 7 bases; J trimming: 5 bases; junction bases outside the gene matches: 13. In nucleotides, the CDR3 is TGTGCCATCACTACTGGGACTCCCAGGGGGTATGGCTACACCTTC. This codes for CAITTGTPRGYGYTF.

This chain uses TRBV12-3 or TRBV12-4 with TRBJ1-5; D perhaps matches TRBD1 (6 bases). Trimming left V 2 bases short and J 5 bases short, with 10 bases between. The CDR3 has 14 amino acids. The CDR3 is CASSLRTVYQPQHF. The CDR3 region has the DNA TGTGCCAGCAGTTTAAGGACAGTTTATCAGCCCCAGCATTTT.

The CDR3 nucleotides are TGCGCCAGCAGCTTGAATACGGCCAGCTCCTACAATGAGCAGTTCTTC. Its protein is CASSLNTASSYNEQFF. V is TRBV5-1 and J is TRBJ2-1; no reliable D call. The CDR3 is made up of 16 amino acids. CDR1 is SGHRS, CDR2 YFSETQ, per germline. V was cut by 1 base and J by 0 bases, with 11 bases left in between.

The chain couples TRBV20-1 to TRBJ1-2; a possible D gene is TRBD1 (6 bases). Germline CDR1 DFQATT, CDR2 SNEGSKA (reference sequence). Trimming took off 2 bases at V and 7 bases at J, with 14 bases between the two ends. The CDR3 runs to 13 residues. In DNA, the CDR3 is TGCAGTGCTAGACATCAGGGGACCGGTGGCTACACCTTC. The encoded protein is CSARHQGTGGYTF.

This chain uses TRBV30 with TRBJ2-3; D might be TRBD1 or TRBD2, each matching 6 bases. The CDR3 totals 13 residues. Looked up from germline, CDR1 is GTSNPN and CDR2 is SVGIG (reference sequence). V was clipped by 0 bases and J by 4 bases, with 8 bases between them. The CDR3 loop is CAWSVRGADTQYF. DNA for the CDR3: TGTGCCTGGAGTGTAAGGGGGGCAGATACGCAGTATTTT.

This chain uses TRBV24-1 with TRBJ2-7; D is unclear. CDR1 is KGHDR, CDR2 SFDVKD, per germline. The CDR3 has 12 amino acids. With 4 bases removed from V and 7 bases from J, the gap between germline ends came to 10 bases. In DNA form, the CDR3 reads TGTGCCACCAGTGACAACACGGAAGAGCAGTACTTC. Its protein is CATSDNTEEQYF.

The chain uses TRBV12-5 and TRBJ2-3; no clear D. Per germline, CDR1 LGHNT and CDR2 FRNRAP. The CDR3 has 12 amino acids. V lost 2 bases and J 5 bases, leaving 5 bases between the germline ends. The CDR3 DNA is TGTGCTAGTGGTTTGCTACAAGATACGCAGTATTTT. Protein: CASGLLQDTQYF.

The chain couples TRBV30 to TRBJ1-1; 7 nucleotides match TRBD1. The CDR3 runs to 14 residues. The V gene's germline CDR1 is GTSNPN and CDR2 SVGIG (reference sequence). Losses at the gene ends were 1 base for V and 2 bases for J; bases not matched to a gene: 4. This chain's CDR3 is CAWSAGTANTEAFF. The CDR3 DNA reads as TGTGCCTGGAGTGCCGGGACAGCAAACACTGAAGCTTTCTTT.

CDR3 nucleotides: TGTGCCAGCAGAGGGACAGGGGGCTGGCAGCCCCAGCATTTT. Encoded protein: CASRGTGGWQPQHF. The rearrangement joins TRBV7-8 to TRBJ1-5; 12 bases align to TRBD1. The CDR3 contains 14 residues. CDR1 and CDR2 from the germline V gene are SGHVS and FQNEAQ. V gave up 6 bases and J gave up 7 bases; unmatched junction bases: 4.

This chain joins TRBV29-1 and TRBJ1-4; D uncertain. There are 13 residues in the CDR3. The V end was cut by 0 bases, the J end by 5 bases, with 7 bases between. The V gene's germline CDR1 is SQVTM and CDR2 ANQGSEA. CDR3: CSVEDRMNEKLFF. DNA of the CDR3: TGCAGCGTTGAAGACAGGATGAATGAAAAACTGTTTTTT.

V gene TRBV6-5 combines with J gene TRBJ2-3, with 7 positions matching TRBD2. Unmatched junction bases numbered 0, after V lost 0 bases and J lost 0 bases. CDR1 and CDR2 (germline): MNHEY, SVGAGI. CDR3 length equals 15 residues. CDR3 amino acids: CASSYSGGSTDTQYF. DNA for the CDR3: TGTGCCAGCAGTTACTCGGGGGGGAGCACAGATACGCAGTATTTT.

The rearrangement joins TRBV7-9 to TRBJ2-1; the D gene is possibly TRBD2 (6 bases). In germline, CDR1 is SEHNR, CDR2 FQNEAQ (reference sequence). This CDR3 contains 14 residues. V lost 6 bases and J 7 bases, leaving 16 bases between the germline ends. CDR3 in DNA: TGTGCCAGCAGAAGAGGATTAGGAGGGAATGAGCAGTTCTTC. Translated: CASRRGLGGNEQFF.

The gene calls are TRBV10-3 and TRBJ2-4; 9 bases align to TRBD1. V lost 1 base to trimming and J lost 9 bases; unmatched junction nucleotides: 7. Germline loops: CDR1 ENHRY, CDR2 SYGVKD. The CDR3 is made up of 15 amino acids. CDR3 DNA sequence: TGTGCCATCAGTGAGTACCGGGACAGGGAATCCATTCAGTACTTC. It yields the protein CAISEYRDRESIQYF.

The chain joins TRBV5-4 to TRBJ1-1, with D hard to call. The CDR3 contains 14 residues. The V and J ends lost 6 bases and 3 bases respectively, with 15 bases between them. Germline CDR1 reads SGHNT; CDR2 reads YYREEE (reference sequence). The CDR3 nucleotides read TGTGCCAGCACCGGCAGTTTGAGGGACACTGAAGCTTTCTTT. It translates to CASTGSLRDTEAFF.

The V and J genes are TRBV2 and TRBJ2-5, with D perhaps matching TRBD2 (6 bases). In germline, CDR1 is SNHLY, CDR2 FYNNEI. The V gene lost 2 bases and the J gene lost 0 bases, with 10 bases spanning the gap. The CDR3 totals 15 residues. Here the CDR3 reads CASSEKGRYQETQYF. The CDR3 DNA is TGTGCCAGCAGTGAAAAGGGGAGGTACCAAGAGACCCAGTACTTC.

The chain recombines TRBV2 with TRBJ2-1; TRBD2 aligns across 11 bases. The CDR3 runs 14 residues. Germline V gene sequence: CDR1 SNHLY, CDR2 FYNNEI. Trimming removed 10 bases from V and 7 bases from J; junction bases left unmatched: 9. In nucleotides, the CDR3 is TGTGCCACCTCGACTAGCGGGGAGGAAAATGAGCAGTTCTTC. Translation gives CATSTSGEENEQFF.

The CDR3 region has the DNA TGTGCCAGCAGCGCCCAGGGGGCCGGGGATGAGCAGTTCTTC. This sequence encodes CASSAQGAGDEQFF. The chain links TRBV9 to TRBJ2-1; 8 nucleotides agree with TRBD1. The CDR3 runs to 14 residues. V lost 3 bases, J lost 8 bases, and 7 bases stayed unmatched. Germline CDR1 is SGDLS and CDR2 is YYNGEE.

The rearrangement joins TRBV7-3 to TRBJ2-1; 7 bases agree with TRBD2. Losses at the gene ends were 0 bases for V and 7 bases for J; bases not matched to a gene: 6. The CDR3 sequence is 15 residues long. CDR1 and CDR2 from the germline V gene are SGHTA and FQGTGA. In nucleotides, the CDR3 is TGTGCCAGCAGCTTAACGGGCGGGGGAAGGAATGAGCAGTTCTTC. This encodes CASSLTGGGRNEQFF. Together with reference TRBV7-3 and TRBJ2-1, the CDR3 gives the full variable domain: GAGVSQTPSNKVTEKGKYVELRCDPISGHTALYWYRQSLGQGPEFLIYFQGTGAADDSGLPNDRFFAVRPEGSVSTLKIQRTERGDSAVYLCASSLTGGGRNEQFFGPGTRLTVL.